This TCR beta chain was observed in a study of OX40 agonist ivuxolimab in advanced cancers. This CDR3 is 13 amino acids long. The V end was cut by 9 bases, the J end by 7 bases, with 15 bases between. CDR1 ENHRY and CDR2 SYGVKD come from the germline V gene. This clone occurred once. Method: immunoSEQ multiplex PCR; TCRdb's copy keeps in-frame clones and lacks some. Found here are fewer than 75,000 clones, roughly 89% of them singletons; the top ten hold approximately 3%. The TCR was taken from an adult with an advanced solid tumor such as melanoma, head and neck, liver or kidney cancer. The V and J genes are TRBV10-3 and TRBJ1-4, with D maybe TRBD1 (5 bases). This specimen was CD4+ or CD8+ T cells sorted from blood, taken in a trial of the OX40 agonist ivuxolimab. CDR3 sequence: CAINGGAGEKLFF. Here the CDR3 DNA reads TGTGCCATAAACGGGGGTGCGGGTGAAAAACTGTTTTTT.